This T cell receptor (beta chain) was profiled in a study of blood T cell repertoires in COVID-19. V lost 7 bases, J lost 11 bases, and 20 bases lay in between. The CDR3 runs 13 residues. CDR1 is SGHTA, CDR2 FQGNSA, per germline. TCRdb's copy holds only in-frame clones and misses some; the assay was immunoSEQ multiplex PCR. The table records approximately 200,000 clones, around 83% of them present only once. The sequencing input was PBMCs or T cells enriched from blood (not recorded which). This sequence originates from a woman in her thirties or forties with acute COVID-19. V gene TRBV7-2 combines with J gene TRBJ1-1; D might be TRBD1 (6 bases). The CDR3 protein is CASKLSLGGHAFF. In nucleotides, the CDR3 is TGTGCCAGCAAGCTTAGTTTGGGGGGGCACGCTTTCTTT.